These 17 T cell receptor beta chains were all obtained from the same sample, sequenced in a study of tumor-infiltrating lymphocytes in primary liver carcinoma. Co-extracted RNA and DNA came from roughly 20-30 mg of unsorted bulk tissue. With a constant-region primer, TCR beta cDNA was made from 450 to 650 ng of total RNA. Libraries for TCR beta were built through three nested multiplex PCR rounds, which together made up a slightly modified ARM-PCR procedure. Investigators reported that the first two PCR rounds, at 10 cycles each, used TRBV1-TRBV30 forward primers with a C-beta reverse primer. TCRdb fed the multiplex PCR reads into MiXCR, producing one record per CDR3 protein. Altogether approximately 80,000 distinct CDR3 sequences are present, roughly 71% being singletons, with the ten largest covering 26%. Sequenced material: tumor-adjacent normal liver tissue. The receptors were gathered from a middle-aged man with primary liver carcinoma and hepatitis B virus infection.

This clonotype was picked up one time. Without the conserved terminal phenylalanine or tryptophan, this CDR3 likely stems from a read error. The DNA is omitted, as the CDR3 cannot be located on it reliably, and the CDR3 follows TCRdb's listing. J is TRBJ1-6 and V is TRBV6-5; no check of the table's D call, TRBD1, against the DNA was made. The germline gives CDR1 MNHEY, CDR2 SVGAGI. The CDR3 spans 15 residues, counting both ends. The chain's CDR3 is CASSRQEGENSPLHL.

This clonotype was observed at least ten times. J is TRBJ1-2 and V is TRBV5-1, with TRBD1 identical over 9 bases. Trimming at V came to 3 bases and at J to 4 bases, leaving 1 base not matched to a gene. In germline, CDR1 is SGHRS, CDR2 YFSETQ. This CDR3 has 13 amino acids. The CDR3 region is CASSSGQGYGYTF. The CDR3, as DNA: TGCGCCAGCAGCTCGGGACAGGGCTATGGCTACACCTTC.

Concerning this clonotype: One junction end disagrees with the germline gene, perhaps due to a read error. This CDR3 reads CGSSPFGGSAASYNEQFF. Here the CDR3 DNA reads TGTGGCAGCAGCCCGTTTGGAGGCTCAGCGGCCTCCTACAATGAGCAGTTCTTC. The gene calls are TRBV7-8 and TRBJ2-1; tentatively, D is TRBD2 (5 bases). Germline lookup yields CDR1 SGHVS and CDR2 FQNEAQ. The CDR3 is 18 residues long.

On this clonotype itself: One end of the junction is discordant with germline, which a read error may explain. V and J are TRBV6-2 or TRBV6-3 and TRBJ2-3; 8 bases match TRBD2. CDR1 MNHEY and CDR2 SVGEGT come from the germline V gene. CDR3 length: 18 amino acids. The CDR3 bases are TGTGTCAGCAGTTTCCTCCGACAAGCGGGAGCGGGGGCAGATACGCAGTATTTT. Translating gives CVSSFLRQAGAGADTQYF.

As to this clonotype: In this CDR3 the conserved last residue, phenylalanine or tryptophan, is missing, so a read error is likely. This rearrangement joins TRBV29-1 to TRBJ2-1; no definite D call. CDR3 length: 12 residues. V shed 1 base and J shed 6 bases, with 7 bases lying between them. Germline V gene sequence: CDR1 SQVTM, CDR2 ANQGSEA. The CDR3 DNA follows: TGCAGCGTTGAAGGCCGATGCAATGAGCAGTTCTCC. Amino acid sequence: CSVEGRCNEQFS.

A remark on this clonotype: The conserved phenylalanine or tryptophan normally closing the CDR3 is absent here, so this likely arose from a read error. J is TRBJ2-5 and V is TRBV29-1, with TRBD1 matching 8 bases. CDR1 and CDR2 (germline): SQVTM, ANQGSEA. With 4 bases clipped from V and 5 bases from J, the junction kept 9 bases outside the gene matches. The CDR3 has 14 amino acids. The CDR3 protein is CSVADRARRETQYI. Written as DNA, the CDR3 is TGCAGCGTTGCGGACAGGGCCCGTCGGGAGACCCAGTACATC.

This clonotype was counted a few times. A much larger clone differs by one base, so this may be a read error. The chain links TRBV5-4 to TRBJ1-6; D may be TRBD1 (5 bases). Germline loops: CDR1 SGHNT, CDR2 YYREEE (reference sequence). V lost 2 bases to trimming and J lost 4 bases, with 7 bases between them. The CDR3 has 14 amino acids. CDR3 loop: CASSFDRYNSPLHF. The CDR3 bases are TGTGCCAGCAGCTTCGACAGATATAATTCACCCCTCCACTTT.

For this clonotype: A read error may account for a junction end that differs from germline. This chain joins TRBV29-1 and TRBJ2-6; maybe TRBD1 (5 bases). This CDR3 contains 14 residues. CDR1 SQVTM and CDR2 ANQGSEA come from the germline V gene. The CDR3 loop reads CSVGGFLGASVLTF. The CDR3 coding sequence is TGCAGCGTTGGGGGATTCCTTGGGGCCAGCGTCCTGACTTTC.

Turning to this clonotype: A much larger clonotype is one base distant, so this may be a read error. CDR3 sequence (DNA): TGCTGCGCCATCGGACAGGGGACTGAAGCTTTCTTT. As protein: CCAIGQGTEAFF. The chain employs TRBV29-1 and TRBJ1-1, with 9 bases lining up with TRBD1. The CDR3 contains 12 residues. Per germline, CDR1 SQVTM and CDR2 ANQGSEA. Based on the CDR3 plus reference TRBV29-1 and TRBJ1-1, the full variable domain is SAVISQKPSRDICQRGTSLTIQCQVDSQVTMMFWYRQQPGQSLTLIATANQGSEATYESGFVIDKFPISRPNLTFSTLTVSNMSPEDSSIYLCCAIGQGTEAFFGQGTRLTVV.

V gene TRBV29-1 combines with J gene TRBJ2-7, with D maybe TRBD1 (5 bases). This CDR3 region has 11 residues. Germline lookup yields CDR1 SQVTM and CDR2 ANQGSEA. V was shortened by 8 bases and J by 3 bases, with 11 bases between the two germline ends. The CDR3 DNA follows: TGCAGCATTGCTAGGGGCTACGAGCAGTACTTC. Its translation: CSIARGYEQYF.

V gene TRBV11-2 combines with J gene TRBJ2-1; TRBD2 matches 7 bases. The CDR3 loop spans 19 amino acids. CDR1 is SGHAT and CDR2 is FQNNGV in the germline V gene. In DNA form, the CDR3 reads TGTGCAAACAGCTTTGATGGGCGATTCAGCGGGACCCTTTACAATGAGCAGTTCTTC. Its translation: CANSFDGRFSGTLYNEQFF.

Details on this clonotype: A read error may account for a junction end that differs from germline. CDR3 sequence (DNA): TGTGTCAGCAGTTTAGGGGCACACACAGGTGATGGTTACGAGCAGTACTTC. This codes for CVSSLGAHTGDGYEQYF. The V call is TRBV28, the J call TRBJ2-7; tentative D call: TRBD1 (5 bases). CDR1 and CDR2 from the germline V gene are MDHEN and SYDVKM. The CDR3 sequence is 17 residues long.

The sample holds a few counts of this clonotype. One end of the junction varies from germline; a read error may be responsible. The chain is built from TRBV29-1 and TRBJ2-3; D is unclear. This CDR3 is built from 16 residues. In germline, CDR1 is SQVTM, CDR2 ANQGSEA. The CDR3 bases are TGCAGCGTTGATGTGTTCCAAGAGCTACTTCCAGATACGCAGTACTTT. The encoded protein is CSVDVFQELLPDTQYF.

For this clonotype: It may be a read error: a sequence one base away is much more abundant. The chain combines TRBV5-1 with TRBJ1-2, with 7 bases lining up with TRBD1. V gave up 10 bases and J gave up 5 bases; unmatched junction bases: 11. The V gene's germline CDR1 is SGHRS and CDR2 YFSETQ. This CDR3 has 13 amino acids. The chain's CDR3 is CAGSRGAEYGYTF. DNA for the CDR3: TGCGCCGGTTCCAGGGGGGCTGAGTATGGCTACACCTTC. The complete variable domain, with remaining parts taken from reference TRBV5-1 and TRBJ1-2, reads KAGVTQTPRYLIKTRGQQVTLSCSPISGHRSVSWYQQTPGQGLQFLFEYFSETQRNKGNFPGRFSGRQFSNSRSEMNVSTLELGDSALYLCAGSRGAEYGYTFGSGTRLTVV.

Comments on this clonotype: The germline gene is not matched at one end of the junction; a read error may be the cause. The chain couples TRBV19 to TRBJ1-6, with 7 bases aligning to TRBD1. The CDR3 loop spans 14 amino acids. In germline, CDR1 is LNHDA, CDR2 SQIVND (reference sequence). CDR3 nucleotides: TGTGCCAATAGTAGCGGGACAGTCGATCCACCCCTCCACTTT. Its protein product is CANSSGTVDPPLHF. Full variable domain (missing parts from reference TRBV19 and TRBJ1-6): DGGITQSPKYLFRKEGQNVTLSCEQNLNHDAMYWYRQDPGQGLRLIYYSQIVNDFQKGDIAEGYSVSREKKESFPLTVTSAQKNPTAFYLCANSSGTVDPPLHFGNGTRLTVT.

Regarding this clonotype: Germline is not matched at one junction end, which may reflect a read error. The V call is TRBV4-1, the J call TRBJ2-1, with D unclear. Germline CDR1 is MGHRA and CDR2 is YSYEKL. The CDR3 is 17 amino acids. CDR3 DNA sequence: TGCGCCTGCAGCCAAAAGATTGGGTCGGGTTCTTACAATGAGCAGTTCTTC. Protein product: CACSQKIGSGSYNEQFF.

About this clonotype itself: An end of the junction differs from the germline gene, which may be a read error. This chain joins TRBV6-1 and TRBJ1-5; D not certain. Germline V gene sequence: CDR1 MNHNS, CDR2 SASEGT. CDR3 length equals 13 residues. DNA of the CDR3: TGTACCAGCAGTGAAGCGAAGGGCCAGCCCCAGCATTTT. Translation gives CTSSEAKGQPQHF.